Each of the 21 T cell receptor beta chains below was sequenced from the same sample in a study of blood T cell repertoires in COVID-19. Sequenced by immunoSEQ multiplex PCR; TCRdb stores in-frame clones only, minus some. The table records some 93,000 clones, roughly 86% of them present only once. Source material: peripheral blood. Source of these receptors: a man in his fifties with acute or convalescent COVID-19.

This clone occurred a few times. The chain has TRBV19 and TRBJ2-7; 9 positions match TRBD2. The CDR3 is 12 residues long. With V trimmed by 6 bases and J by 7 bases, 4 bases remained unmatched. Germline V lookup: CDR1 LNHDA, CDR2 SQIVND (reference sequence). The CDR3 sequence: CASSWREGEQYF. The DNA for the CDR3 is TGTGCCAGTAGCTGGCGGGAGGGAGAGCAGTACTTC.

The chain links TRBV5-1 to TRBJ2-1; 11 positions agree with TRBD2. The CDR3 has 17 amino acids. V lost 1 base to trimming and J lost 0 bases; unmatched junction nucleotides: 3. In germline, CDR1 is SGHRS, CDR2 YFSETQ. The CDR3 spells CASSLITSGSSYNEQFF. The CDR3 region has the DNA TGCGCCAGCAGCTTGATCACTAGCGGGAGCTCCTACAATGAGCAGTTCTTC.

This sequence joins TRBV10-1 and TRBJ1-2; D gene uncertain. The germline CDR1 and CDR2 sequences are WNHNN and SYGVQD (reference sequence). The CDR3 runs 14 residues. Trimming left V 3 bases short and J 3 bases short, with 11 bases between. CDR3 residues: CASSDAGQDYGYTF. CDR3 nucleotides: TGCGCCAGCAGTGATGCGGGTCAAGACTATGGCTACACCTTC.

About this clone: Other nucleotide sequences in the sample specify the same CDR3. The chain recombines TRBV11-2 with TRBJ2-1, with D perhaps TRBD2 (5 bases). Trimming took 1 base from V and 7 from J, leaving 5 bases between them. The CDR3 contains 12 residues. Germline values: CDR1 SGHAT, CDR2 FQNNGV. The CDR3 protein is CASSLAGNEQFF. As DNA, the CDR3 is TGTGCCAGCAGCTTAGCGGGGAATGAGCAGTTCTTC.

V and J are TRBV12-3 or TRBV12-4 and TRBJ1-1; weak D call: TRBD1 (5 bases). The CDR3 sequence is 12 residues long. V lost 6 bases to trimming and J lost 5 bases, with 10 bases between them. The CDR3 nucleotides are TGTGCCAGCAGCCTCAGGGAAACTGAAGCTTTCTTT. This sequence encodes CASSLRETEAFF.

Only one count was recorded for this clone. The chain links TRBV7-9 to TRBJ2-7, with 8 bases identical to TRBD1. V gave up 5 bases and J gave up 3 bases; unmatched junction bases: 6. Germline V CDR1 and CDR2: SEHNR, FQNEAQ (reference sequence). The CDR3 is 14 amino acids. This chain's CDR3 is CASSLTGDDYEQYF. In DNA, the CDR3 is TGTGCCAGCAGCCTGACAGGGGATGACTACGAGCAGTACTTC. The full variable domain, with the rest looked up from reference TRBV7-9 and TRBJ2-7, is DTGVSQNPRHKITKRGQNVTFRCDPISEHNRLYWYRQTLGQGPEFLTYFQNEAQLEKSRLLSDRFSAERPKGSFSTLEIQRTEQGDSAMYLCASSLTGDDYEQYFGPGTRLTVT.

Note on this clone: One end of the junction varies from germline; a read error may be responsible. V and J are TRBV30 and TRBJ2-1; possibly TRBD2 for D (5 bases). CDR1 is GTSNPN, CDR2 SVGIG, per germline (reference sequence). This CDR3 is 14 amino acids long. CDR3 loop: CAWSVLDSNNEQFF. CDR3 nucleotides: TGTGCCTGGAGTGTACTGGACTCCAACAATGAGCAGTTCTTC.

The CDR3 protein is CASSQDLQGADTQYF. The CDR3 nucleotides read TGCGCCAGCAGCCAAGATTTACAGGGGGCAGATACGCAGTATTTT. The chain is built from TRBV4-1 and TRBJ2-3, with 8 bases identical to TRBD1. Germline V gene sequence: CDR1 MGHRA, CDR2 YSYEKL. Trimming at V came to 0 bases and at J to 4 bases, leaving 3 bases not matched to a gene. The CDR3 length is 15 residues.

The J gene is TRBJ1-1, the V gene TRBV19; TRBD1 aligns across 9 bases. From germline, CDR1 is LNHDA and CDR2 SQIVND (reference sequence). V lost 6 bases to trimming and J lost 2 bases; unmatched junction nucleotides: 7. This CDR3 region has 15 residues. CDR3 protein: CASRLQGALNTEAFF. The CDR3 DNA reads TGTGCCAGTAGGCTACAGGGGGCCCTCAACACTGAAGCTTTCTTT.

This clone was seen a single time. The CDR3 loop is CASSAGQGGQPQHF. DNA of the CDR3: TGTGCCAGCTCAGCGGGACAGGGGGGGCAGCCCCAGCATTTT. This rearrangement joins TRBV18 to TRBJ1-5, with TRBD1 identical over 11 bases. The CDR3 spans 14 residues. CDR1 KGHSH and CDR2 LQKENI come from the germline V gene. Germline trimming cut 5 bases from V and 7 bases from J; bases unmatched to any gene: 4.

This sequence joins TRBV11-2 and TRBJ1-6; D might be TRBD1 (6 bases). V gave up 4 bases and J gave up 6 bases, with 16 bases separating them. The CDR3 length is 16 residues. Germline CDR1 SGHAT, CDR2 FQNNGV. The CDR3 region is CASSSVGAAANSPLHF. CDR3 DNA sequence: TGTGCCAGCAGCTCAGTGGGGGCAGCGGCTAATTCACCCCTCCACTTT.

This chain uses TRBV15 with TRBJ2-1; possible D gene TRBD2, 5 bases. The CDR3 extends over 15 amino acids. The ends were cut back, 4 bases at V and 9 bases at J, with 19 bases in the middle. The germline gives CDR1 LNHNV, CDR2 YYDKDF (reference sequence). CDR3 nucleotides: TGTGCCACCAGCACTACTAGTAGTAGTTTCGGTGAGCAGTTCTTC. Its translation: CATSTTSSSFGEQFF.

This clone was counted only a few times. The chain combines TRBV5-6 with TRBJ1-2, with 9 bases identical to TRBD1. The V gene's germline CDR1 is SGHDT and CDR2 YYEEEE. The length of the CDR3 is 14 residues. V dropped 5 bases and J dropped 8; count of bases not matched to a gene: 10. The CDR3 DNA is TGTGCCAGCAGTAGGAGACAGGGGGTAGACGGCTACACCTTC. Translating gives CASSRRQGVDGYTF.

The chain joins TRBV5-4 to TRBJ1-5; D gene ambiguous. CDR3 length: 15 residues. Deletions cut 2 bases from V and 9 bases from J, with 18 bases between. In germline, CDR1 is SGHNT, CDR2 YYREEE (reference sequence). The CDR3: CASSLLAGSGRPQHF. The CDR3 DNA is TGTGCCAGCAGCTTATTAGCGGGGTCTGGACGGCCCCAGCATTTT.

The chain uses TRBV27 and TRBJ2-1; 16 bases match TRBD2. Germline CDR1 MNHEY, CDR2 SMNVEV (reference sequence). V dropped 5 bases and J dropped 6; count of bases not matched to a gene: 7. The CDR3 has 17 amino acids. Here the CDR3 DNA reads TGTGCCAGCAGTCCGGGGACTAGCGGGAGGGCTATCAATGAGCAGTTCTTC. Translating gives CASSPGTSGRAINEQFF.

This chain uses TRBV10-3 with TRBJ2-7, with D perhaps TRBD1 (5 bases). CDR1 is ENHRY and CDR2 is SYGVKD in the germline V gene. Trimming stripped 2 bases from V and 3 bases from J, with 11 bases between. The CDR3 runs to 14 residues. CDR3 sequence (DNA): TGTGCCATCAGTGAGAAGGGGAAGAACTACGAGCAGTACTTC. Its translation is CAISEKGKNYEQYF.

The chain is built from TRBV11-3 and TRBJ1-2; the D is unclear. Germline lookup yields CDR1 SGHNT and CDR2 YENEEA. This CDR3 is 12 amino acids long. V was pared by 2 bases and J by 3 bases, with 4 bases between. The CDR3 is CASSLRDYGYTF. CDR3 in DNA: TGTGCCAGCAGCTTACGAGACTATGGCTACACCTTC.

This clone has more than one count but fewer than ten. The chain links TRBV2 to TRBJ2-1, with D maybe TRBD2 (5 bases). The length of the CDR3 is 13 residues. Germline CDR1 reads SNHLY; CDR2 reads FYNNEI. Deletions cut 5 bases from V and 7 bases from J, with 12 bases between. The CDR3 bases are TGTGCCAGCAGTCCTGGGGAGAAAAATGAGCAGTTCTTC. Protein: CASSPGEKNEQFF.

J is TRBJ2-3 and V is TRBV24-1, with TRBD2 identical over 12 bases. The germline gives CDR1 KGHDR, CDR2 SFDVKD. The length of the CDR3 is 15 residues. J gave up 4 bases and V 6 bases, and 4 bases lay outside the gene matches. This CDR3 reads CATSSTSGRPDTQYF. The CDR3 nucleotides are TGTGCCACCAGTTCGACTAGCGGGAGACCAGATACGCAGTATTTT.

The CDR3 protein is CASSLDRGPGGYTF. The CDR3 DNA reads as TGCGCCAGCAGCTTGGACAGGGGCCCTGGTGGCTACACCTTC. The chain couples TRBV5-1 to TRBJ1-2, with 7 bases fitting TRBD1. V trimming: 0 bases; J trimming: 7 bases; junction bases outside the gene matches: 6. The CDR3 consists of 14 residues. Germline CDR1 and CDR2: SGHRS and YFSETQ.

There are a few counts of this clone. The V call is TRBV19, the J call TRBJ2-7, with D possibly being TRBD2 (5 bases). CDR1 and CDR2 from the germline V gene are LNHDA and SQIVND (reference sequence). The CDR3 has 15 residues. Trimming left V 5 bases short and J 2 bases short, with 16 bases between. The CDR3 protein is CASSGQVREAYEQYF. CDR3 nucleotide sequence: TGTGCCAGTAGTGGCCAGGTGAGGGAAGCCTACGAGCAGTACTTC. Filled out from reference TRBV19 and TRBJ2-7, the complete variable domain reads DGGITQSPKYLFRKEGQNVTLSCEQNLNHDAMYWYRQDPGQGLRLIYYSQIVNDFQKGDIAEGYSVSREKKESFPLTVTSAQKNPTAFYLCASSGQVREAYEQYFGPGTRLTVT.